This T cell receptor (beta chain) stems from a study of T cell repertoires in cytomegalovirus infection (dated by TCRdb to between 2018 and 2021). About the investigation overall: Recently identified HLA-C-restricted CMV epitopes, whose presentation resists viral immunomodulation, were targeted by peptide stimulations together with well-studied HLA-B-restricted epitopes. Because public TCR beta signatures pointed to carriage of CMV infection together with the matching HLA type, the HLA type of each donor mattered for the analysis. Summary of the overall study and its limitations: The ex vivo response was dominated by HLA-C-restricted CMV-specific TCR beta clonotypes, which also provided the single most frequent clonotype in two of eight donors. In both this cohort and an independent roughly 330-donor cohort, the cumulative frequency of public TCR beta family members distinguished carriers of CMV infection plus the relevant HLA type.

Interpreted using the paper, the treatment or condition label stands for: in vitro stimulation with specific CMV peptide epitopes to enrich CMV-specific T cells. The sample was run on an Illumina HiSeq 1500. The public sequencing data were trimmed at Q25 with fastp and processed into clonotypes with MiXCR by TCRdb, which kept only in-frame beta chains. Records with the same CDR3 protein are collapsed into one entry carrying the most frequent genes and DNA. The sample yields roughly 800,000 distinct CDR3 sequences; about 28% were counted once. The biggest ten clones account for around 13% of the sample. To note about this clonotype: No cognate antigen has been identified for it. The record has no base qualities; no much larger clone is one base away.

Taken from the germline V gene, the CDR1 and CDR2 loops are SGHTA and FQGTGA. The CDR3, cysteine through phenylalanine, is 14 amino acids long. The only DNA kept is the CDR3, 42 bases in frame from the first base. The trim is 5 bases for V and 8 bases for J, with a gap of 16 bases between the germline ends. Here the sequenced sample was cultured CD8+ T cells from PBMCs, taken from culture after CMV antigen stimulation. The TCR comes from a human donor in good health (CMV status not recorded). Some clones in this sample may be carry-over from other donors' samples. Recombination connected TRBV7-3 to TRBJ2-1, with a weak D call of TRBD1 (6 bases match). The nucleotide sequence reads TGTGCCAGCAGCCAGGGGACGGGTGGTGATGAGCAGTTCTTC. Translated, it reads CASSQGTGGDEQFF.